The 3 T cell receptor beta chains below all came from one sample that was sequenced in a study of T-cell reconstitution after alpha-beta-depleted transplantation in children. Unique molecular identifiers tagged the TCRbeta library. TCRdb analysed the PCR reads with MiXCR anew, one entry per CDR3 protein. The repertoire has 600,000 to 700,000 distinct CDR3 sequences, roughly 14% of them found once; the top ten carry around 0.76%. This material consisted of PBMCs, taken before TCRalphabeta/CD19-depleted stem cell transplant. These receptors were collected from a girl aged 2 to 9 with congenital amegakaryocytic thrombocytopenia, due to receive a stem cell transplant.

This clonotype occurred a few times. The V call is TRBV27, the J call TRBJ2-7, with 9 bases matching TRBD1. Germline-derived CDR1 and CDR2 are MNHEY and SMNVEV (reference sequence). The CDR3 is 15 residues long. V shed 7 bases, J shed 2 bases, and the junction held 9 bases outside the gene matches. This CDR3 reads CASTPGTGSPYEQYF. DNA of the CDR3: TGTGCCAGCACCCCCGGGACAGGGTCGCCCTACGAGCAGTACTTC.

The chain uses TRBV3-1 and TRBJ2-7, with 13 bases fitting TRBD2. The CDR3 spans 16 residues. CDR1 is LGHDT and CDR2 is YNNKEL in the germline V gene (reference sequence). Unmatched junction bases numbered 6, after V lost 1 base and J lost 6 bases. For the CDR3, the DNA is TGTGCCAGCAGCCAAGTAAGACTAGCGGGAGGACGCGAGCAGTACTTC. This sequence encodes CASSQVRLAGGREQYF.

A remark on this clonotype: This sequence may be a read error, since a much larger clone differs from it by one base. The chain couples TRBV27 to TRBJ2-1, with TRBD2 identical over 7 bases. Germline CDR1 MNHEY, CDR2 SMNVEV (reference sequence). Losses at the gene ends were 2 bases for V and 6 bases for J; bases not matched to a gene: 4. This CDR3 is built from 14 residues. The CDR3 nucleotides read TGTGCCAGCAGTTTACTAGCGGTATCCAATGAGCAGTTCTTC. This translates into CASSLLAVSNEQFF.